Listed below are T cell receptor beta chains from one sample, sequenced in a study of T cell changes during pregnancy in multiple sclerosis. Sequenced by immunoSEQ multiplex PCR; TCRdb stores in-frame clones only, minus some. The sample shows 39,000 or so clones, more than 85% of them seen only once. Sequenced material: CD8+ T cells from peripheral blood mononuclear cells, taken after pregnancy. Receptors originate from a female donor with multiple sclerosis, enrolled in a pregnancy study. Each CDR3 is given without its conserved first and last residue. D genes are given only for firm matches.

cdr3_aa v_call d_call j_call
ASSQDPGRAYEQY TRBV4-1 - TRBJ2-7
ASSPPGLAGADTQY TRBV11-2 TRBD2 TRBJ2-3
ATWGEAKNIQY TRBV2 - TRBJ2-4
ASSPGTSGPSTDTQY TRBV27 TRBD2 TRBJ2-3
ASSVAVEGNSYGYT TRBV9 - TRBJ1-2
ASSPGNRVSTEKLF TRBV19 - TRBJ1-4
ASSTGIGNQPQH TRBV27 - TRBJ1-5
ASSPSRRGKETQY TRBV28 - TRBJ2-5
ASSQEERDRAHGYT TRBV4-1 TRBD1 TRBJ1-2
ATSQGLAAYEQY TRBV15 TRBD2 TRBJ2-7
ASSEGGGDGNTIY TRBV2 - TRBJ1-3
ASSPVAGGRSYEQY TRBV7-9 TRBD2 TRBJ2-7
ASGLGGLQF TRBV5-4 TRBD2 TRBJ2-1
ASSDRTGRSTDTQY TRBV7-9 TRBD1 TRBJ2-3
AISDAGVSYNEQF TRBV10-3 TRBD2 TRBJ2-1
ASSGPPGNYNEQF TRBV25-1 - TRBJ2-1
ASSLRRDRDNEQY TRBV5-1 TRBD1 TRBJ2-7
ASIGGAGSGNTIY TRBV2 - TRBJ1-3
ATSSDSQGHEQF TRBV15 - TRBJ2-1
ASSPDGGSSYEQY TRBV27 TRBD2 TRBJ2-7
ASSVALEAYEQY TRBV9 - TRBJ2-7
ASRNRAGTYEQY TRBV6-5 - TRBJ2-7
ASSLKGGMDGYT TRBV7-9 - TRBJ1-2
ASSLGSGREQF TRBV27 TRBD2 TRBJ2-1
ASSLSRTGNNEQF TRBV27 TRBD1 TRBJ2-1
ASSQDPTGGLRGTEAF TRBV14 TRBD1 TRBJ1-1
ASSEGRGETQY TRBV6-1 - TRBJ2-5